This T cell receptor (beta chain) was recorded in a study of T cells expressing NK-cell markers. Study context: Sorted CD3+CD56+NKG2C+, CD3+CD56+NKG2C- and CD3+CD56-NKG2C+ T cells supplied TCR beta repertoires. Of eight sequenced donors, seven were HCMV-seropositive and one HCMV-seronegative.

Germline-derived CDR1 and CDR2 are SGHAT and FQDESV (reference sequence). The CDR3 runs to 17 residues. TCRdb reprocessed the 5' RACE reads, keeping one entry per CDR3 protein, no DNA. Its table lists roughly 180,000 distinct CDR3 sequences. The sequencing input was blood T cells: a sorted CD56 or NKG2C T cell subset, CD4+ or CD8+ T cells, or bulk PBMC T cells (not recorded which). This clonotype was obtained from a woman between 18 and 69 years old in good health. This chain links TRBV11-1 with TRBJ2-1; TCRdb indicates TRBD2, and absent DNA this call remains unverified. CDR3 region: CASSERGLAPKGDEQFF.